Shown below are 14 T cell receptor beta chains from a single sample sequenced in a study of CD8 T cells in ankylosing spondylitis. TCRdb re-derived calls from the 5' RACE reads in MiXCR, one entry per CDR3 protein. The table records about 69,000 distinct CDR3 sequences, 5.3% of them present only once. The sequencing input was blood, either unsorted or a sorted T cell fraction (not recorded which). All receptors come from a male donor with ankylosing spondylitis or in good health (not recorded which).

The table lists this clonotype with many counts. The V gene is TRBV7-2, the J gene TRBJ2-3; TRBD2 agrees at 9 bases. Trimming removed 3 bases from V and 0 bases from J; junction bases left unmatched: 7. The V gene's germline CDR1 is SGHTA and CDR2 FQGNSA. This CDR3 is built from 17 residues. Here the CDR3 DNA reads TGTGCCAGCAGCTTCCTAGCGGGGCACACTAGCACAGATACGCAGTATTTT. Amino acids: CASSFLAGHTSTDTQYF.

Ten or more counts support this clonotype. The chain combines TRBV6-5 with TRBJ2-6; weak D call: TRBD2 (6 bases). The germline CDR1 and CDR2 sequences are MNHEY and SVGAGI. The CDR3 spans 16 residues. Trimming left V 0 bases short and J 0 bases short, with 6 bases between. Here the CDR3 DNA reads TGTGCCAGCAGTTACTCGACTAGCTCTGGGGCCAACGTCCTGACTTTC. It is translated as CASSYSTSSGANVLTF.

CDR3 in amino acids: CSAREGVAYEQYF. CDR3 in DNA: TGCAGTGCTAGGGAAGGGGTCGCCTACGAGCAGTACTTC. The chain couples TRBV20-1 to TRBJ2-7, with a tentative D call TRBD1 (5 bases). This CDR3 comprises 13 residues. Trimming took 3 bases from V and 2 from J, leaving 11 bases between them. Germline CDR1 DFQATT, CDR2 SNEGSKA (reference sequence).

This clonotype was counted ten times or more. The V and J genes are TRBV9 and TRBJ2-3; no definite D call. Germline values: CDR1 SGDLS, CDR2 YYNGEE. Trimming pared 2 bases from V and 4 bases from J, leaving 8 bases between. CDR3 length: 13 amino acids. The CDR3 DNA follows: TGTGCCAGCAGCGTCCAGGTTTCAGATACGCAGTATTTT. Translation: CASSVQVSDTQYF.

This clonotype was picked up many times. The rearrangement links TRBV29-1 to TRBJ2-3; 7 positions agree with TRBD1. V was pared by 6 bases and J by 6 bases, with 3 bases of the junction left unmatched. CDR1 and CDR2 (germline): SQVTM, ANQGSEA. This CDR3 contains 11 residues. The CDR3 region is CSVLRGDTQYF. The CDR3 DNA is TGCAGCGTACTCAGGGGGGATACGCAGTATTTT.

As regards this clonotype: It may be a read error: a sequence one base away is much more abundant. The rearrangement links TRBV7-2 to TRBJ1-2, with 10 bases that match TRBD1. The CDR3 extends over 14 amino acids. Germline CDR1 and CDR2: SGHTA and FQGNSA. As DNA, the CDR3 is TGTGCCGGCAGCTGGGACCCGGGACAGGGGACCTACACCTTC. Residues: CAGSWDPGQGTYTF.

This clonotype was observed many times. V usage is TRBV7-3 and J usage is TRBJ2-2, with 8 bases matching TRBD1. This CDR3 comprises 15 residues. J gave up 3 bases and V 5 bases, and 5 bases lay outside the gene matches. Germline V CDR1 and CDR2: SGHTA, FQGTGA. DNA for the CDR3: TGTGCCAGCAGCGCCGGACAGGGAGACACCGGGGAGCTGTTTTTT. This codes for CASSAGQGDTGELFF.

There are many counts of this clonotype. The gene calls are TRBV18 and TRBJ2-1; D is ambiguous. Germline V gene sequence: CDR1 KGHSH, CDR2 LQKENI. V was trimmed by 3 bases and J by 0 bases, leaving 6 bases between them. The CDR3 is made up of 14 amino acids. In nucleotides, the CDR3 is TGTGCCAGCTCACCCGAGGTCTCCTACAATGAGCAGTTCTTC. Amino acid sequence: CASSPEVSYNEQFF.

Worth noting for this clonotype: This sequence may be a read error, since a much larger clone differs from it by one base. The gene calls are TRBV19 and TRBJ2-5; weak D call: TRBD2 (6 bases). The CDR3 contains 14 residues. The V gene's germline CDR1 is LNHDA and CDR2 SQIVND (reference sequence). The CDR3 protein is CAGSILGGEETQYF. The CDR3 coding sequence is TGTGCCGGTAGTATACTGGGCGGGGAAGAGACCCAGTACTTC. Supplemented by reference TRBV19 and TRBJ2-5, the full variable domain reads DGGITQSPKYLFRKEGQNVTLSCEQNLNHDAMYWYRQDPGQGLRLIYYSQIVNDFQKGDIAEGYSVSREKKESFPLTVTSAQKNPTAFYLCAGSILGGEETQYFGPGTRLLVL.

This clonotype was detected many times. This chain joins TRBV30 and TRBJ1-6; D is unresolved. The CDR3 consists of 15 residues. Germline CDR1 reads GTSNPN; CDR2 reads SVGIG (reference sequence). V dropped 4 bases and J dropped 2 bases, with 12 bases sitting between them. The CDR3 DNA is TGTGCCTGGAAAGAGGGCCGGACCTATAATTCACCCCTCCACTTT. It yields the protein CAWKEGRTYNSPLHF.

This clonotype was recorded at least ten times. V and J are TRBV4-3 and TRBJ1-2; no clear D. This CDR3 spans 13 amino acids. Trimming stripped 0 bases from V and 3 bases from J, with 5 bases between. CDR1 LGHNA and CDR2 YSLEER come from the germline V gene. CDR3 in amino acids: CASSQDPYYGYTF. CDR3 coding DNA: TGCGCCAGCAGCCAAGATCCCTACTATGGCTACACCTTC.

This clonotype has at least ten counts. The chain carries TRBV7-2 and TRBJ2-7; TRBD2 agrees at 11 bases. V dropped 4 bases and J dropped 3; count of bases not matched to a gene: 5. This CDR3 region has 15 residues. Germline loops: CDR1 SGHTA, CDR2 FQGNSA. The CDR3 reads CASSSGLAGGYEQYF. CDR3 nucleotides: TGTGCCAGCAGCTCCGGACTAGCGGGCGGCTACGAGCAGTACTTC.

In this sample, this clonotype turned up many times. V is TRBV7-8 and J is TRBJ2-5; D is unclear. With 6 bases removed from V and 1 base from J, the gap between germline ends came to 18 bases. This CDR3 spans 16 amino acids. Germline CDR1 reads SGHVS; CDR2 reads FQNEAQ. The CDR3 DNA reads TGTGCCAGCAGTTTCTCACCAACCTGGGGCCAAGAGACCCAGTACTTC. This translates into CASSFSPTWGQETQYF. Variable domain in full (rest from reference TRBV7-8 and TRBJ2-5): GAGVSQSPRYKVAKRGQDVALRCDPISGHVSLFWYQQALGQGPEFLTYFQNEAQLDKSGLPSDRFFAERPEGSVSTLKIQRTQQEDSAVYLCASSFSPTWGQETQYFGPGTRLLVL.

This clonotype was seen at least ten times. The J gene is TRBJ2-1, the V gene TRBV5-1; 10 positions agree with TRBD2. The CDR3 runs 14 residues. The trim removed 4 bases at V and 9 bases at J, leaving 7 bases unmatched. Germline CDR1 reads SGHRS; CDR2 reads YFSETQ. In DNA form, the CDR3 reads TGCGCCAGCAGCCCAGGGACTAGCGATGGTGAGCAGTTCTTC. The encoded protein is CASSPGTSDGEQFF.